This T cell receptor (beta chain) appears in the sequencing data of a study (dated by TCRdb to the mid-2010s). With regard to the full study: The study examined whether tumor-infiltrating Tregs in breast cancer are drawn from blood Tregs or arise in situ by conversion from other CD4+ T cell subsets. Summary of the overall study and its limitations: Tumor-infiltrating Treg TCR alpha and beta sequences overlapped most with tumor naive CD4+ T cells, then with blood naive CD4+ T cells. Validation in the larger cohort was restricted to a single TCR beta V-J rearrangement rather than whole repertoires. Tumor memory CD4+ T cell TCR gene usage clustered with blood and lymph node memory CD4+ cells and lymph node naive CD4+ cells.

Cells that were CD4+CD25+CD127-/low were isolated as Tregs. Tregs, naive and memory CD4+ T cells from tumor, blood and ipsilateral draining lymph nodes of roughly 5 breast cancer patients underwent full-length TCR alpha and beta sequencing. Tumor tissue and lymph nodes from ipsilateral axillary dissection were perfused with PBS, minced and digested with collagenase I and hyaluronidase. FACS confirmed that the sorted cell populations were more than 90% pure. This clonotype has more than one count but fewer than ten. Its antigen is unknown. No base quality values were provided; no much bigger clone lies one nucleotide off. Full-length TCR variable regions were amplified by 5' RACE PCR using constant-region reverse primers, and then by semi-nested PCR using Nested Universal Primer A. The ReliaPrep RNA Cell Miniprep System was used to extract total RNA, which was then reverse transcribed into 5'RACE-ready cDNA with the SMARTer RACE 5'/3' Kit. Multiplex adaptors were used to barcode the full-length TCR alpha and beta libraries, which were then sequenced on an Illumina MiSeq. The authors processed their data as follows. Sequencing data were pooled across the five patients for each of nine subset-tissue groups and compared by unsupervised clustering of TCR gene usage. Repertoire similarity was calculated with the Morisita-Horn index, weighting shared sequences by their contribution to each repertoire. The raw public data were reprocessed by TCRdb itself: fastp quality trimming at Q25, MiXCR clonotype calling, in-frame beta chains only. Rows with a matching CDR3 protein are joined into one entry that keeps the most common DNA and genes. The authors' filters were not applied to this entry. The sample contains approximately 57,000 distinct CDR3 sequences, less than 25% of them found a single time. The top ten constitute roughly 2.9% of the sample.

Per the germline V gene, SGHRS is the CDR1 and YFSETQ is the CDR2. V loses 4 bases, J loses 4 bases, and the germline ends lie 11 bases apart. The CDR3 runs 13 residues from the cysteine to the phenylalanine. Kept here is only the CDR3 DNA, which spans 39 bases and is read in frame from base 1. The V and J genes are TRBV5-1 and TRBJ2-5; the D gene lacks a confident call. The sequence came from a female donor with breast cancer. The specimen sequenced was tumor-infiltrating Tregs sorted from the breast tumor. The bases are TGCGCCAGCAGCCAGGCTCTCGGAGAGACCCAGTACTTC. It encodes CASSQALGETQYF.